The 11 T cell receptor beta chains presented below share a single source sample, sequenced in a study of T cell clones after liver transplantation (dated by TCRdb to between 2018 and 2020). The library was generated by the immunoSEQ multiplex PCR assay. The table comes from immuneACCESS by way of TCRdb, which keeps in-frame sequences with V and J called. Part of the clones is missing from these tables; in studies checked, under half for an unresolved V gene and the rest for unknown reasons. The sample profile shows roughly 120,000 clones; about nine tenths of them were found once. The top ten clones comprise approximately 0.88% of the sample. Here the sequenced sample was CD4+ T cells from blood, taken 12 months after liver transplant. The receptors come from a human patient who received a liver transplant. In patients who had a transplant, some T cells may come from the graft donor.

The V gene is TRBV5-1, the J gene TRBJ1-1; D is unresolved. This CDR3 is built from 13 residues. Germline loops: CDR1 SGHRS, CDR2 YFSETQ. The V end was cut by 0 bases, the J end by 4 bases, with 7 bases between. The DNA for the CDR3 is TGCGCCAGCAGCTTGGCCGAGAGCACTGAAGCTTTCTTT. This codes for CASSLAESTEAFF.

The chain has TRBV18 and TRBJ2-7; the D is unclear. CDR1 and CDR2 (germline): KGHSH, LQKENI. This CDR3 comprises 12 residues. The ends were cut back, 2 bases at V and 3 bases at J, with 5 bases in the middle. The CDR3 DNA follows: TGTGCCAGCTCACCAACGGACTACGAGCAGTACTTC. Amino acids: CASSPTDYEQYF.

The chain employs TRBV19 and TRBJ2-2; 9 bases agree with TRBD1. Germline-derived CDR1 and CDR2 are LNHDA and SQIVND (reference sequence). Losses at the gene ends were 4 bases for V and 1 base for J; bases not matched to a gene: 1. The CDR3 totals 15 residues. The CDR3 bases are TGTGCCAGTAGTAAGGGACAGGGGAACACCGGGGAGCTGTTTTTT. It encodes CASSKGQGNTGELFF.

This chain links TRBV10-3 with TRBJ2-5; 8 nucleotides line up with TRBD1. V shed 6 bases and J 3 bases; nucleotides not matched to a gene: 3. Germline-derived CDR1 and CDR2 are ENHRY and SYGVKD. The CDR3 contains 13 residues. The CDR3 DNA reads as TGTGCCATCAGGACGACAGGGGAAGAGACCCAGTACTTC. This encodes CAIRTTGEETQYF.

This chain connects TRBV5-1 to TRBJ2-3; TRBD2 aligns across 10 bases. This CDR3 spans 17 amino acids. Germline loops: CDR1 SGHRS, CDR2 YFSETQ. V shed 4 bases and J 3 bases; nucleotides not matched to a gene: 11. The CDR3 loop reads CASSPRPSGSGTDTQYF. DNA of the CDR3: TGCGCCAGCAGCCCCAGGCCTAGCGGGAGTGGGACAGATACGCAGTATTTT.

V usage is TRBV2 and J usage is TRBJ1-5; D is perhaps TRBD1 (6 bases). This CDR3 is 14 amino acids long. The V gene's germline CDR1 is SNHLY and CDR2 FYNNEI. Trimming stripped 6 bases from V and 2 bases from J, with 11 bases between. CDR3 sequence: CASSRGLGNQPQHF. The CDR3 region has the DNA TGTGCCAGCAGCCGGGGGCTTGGCAATCAGCCCCAGCATTTT. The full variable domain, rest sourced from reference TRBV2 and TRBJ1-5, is EPEVTQTPSHQVTQMGQEVILRCVPISNHLYFYWYRQILGQKVEFLVSFYNNEISEKSEIFDDQFSVERPDGSNFTLKIRSTKLEDSAMYFCASSRGLGNQPQHFGDGTRLSIL.

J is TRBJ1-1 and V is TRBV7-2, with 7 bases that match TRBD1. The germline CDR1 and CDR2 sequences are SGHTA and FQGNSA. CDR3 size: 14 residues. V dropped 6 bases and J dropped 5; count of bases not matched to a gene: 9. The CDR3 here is CASRAGTVWTEAFF. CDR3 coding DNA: TGTGCCAGCAGAGCCGGGACAGTGTGGACTGAAGCTTTCTTT.

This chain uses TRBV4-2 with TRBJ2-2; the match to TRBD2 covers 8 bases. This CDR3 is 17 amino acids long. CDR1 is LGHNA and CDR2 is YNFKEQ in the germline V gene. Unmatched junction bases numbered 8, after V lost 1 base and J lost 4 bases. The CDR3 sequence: CASSQGGLAGLTGELFF. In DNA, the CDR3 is TGTGCCAGCAGCCAAGGTGGGCTAGCGGGTCTCACCGGGGAGCTGTTTTTT.

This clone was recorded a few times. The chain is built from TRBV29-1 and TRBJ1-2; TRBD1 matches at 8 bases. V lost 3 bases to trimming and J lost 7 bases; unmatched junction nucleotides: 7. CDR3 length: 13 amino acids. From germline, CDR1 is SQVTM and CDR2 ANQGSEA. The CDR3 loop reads CSVDGQGVGGYTF. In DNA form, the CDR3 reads TGCAGCGTTGATGGACAGGGTGTTGGTGGCTACACCTTC.

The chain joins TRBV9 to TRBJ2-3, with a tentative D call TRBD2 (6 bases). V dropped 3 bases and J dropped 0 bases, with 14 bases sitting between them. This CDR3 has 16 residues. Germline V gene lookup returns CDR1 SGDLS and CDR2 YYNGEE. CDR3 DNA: TGTGCCAGCAGCGGACCCCGGAGGGCTAGCACAGATACGCAGTATTTT. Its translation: CASSGPRRASTDTQYF.

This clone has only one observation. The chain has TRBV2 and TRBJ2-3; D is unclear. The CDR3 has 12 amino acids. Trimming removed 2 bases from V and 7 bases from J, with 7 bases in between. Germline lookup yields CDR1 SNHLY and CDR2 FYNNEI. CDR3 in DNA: TGTGCCAGCAGTGAACAGCCCCATACGCAGTATTTT. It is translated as CASSEQPHTQYF.